This record covers a single T cell receptor beta chain. Antigen specificity is unknown. The data derive from a study of cytomegalovirus exposure and HLA in healthy donors. Study summary: Genotyping showed about 80% of roughly 390 donors falling in the Caucasian-associated ancestry cluster.

The CDR3 extends over 15 amino acids. V trimming: 2 bases; J trimming: 5 bases; junction bases outside the gene matches: 8. CDR1 is MNHNY, CDR2 SVGAGI, per germline (reference sequence). The PCR was carried out with 60 Vbeta primers and 13 Jbeta primers. Method: immunoSEQ multiplex PCR; TCRdb's copy keeps in-frame clones and lacks some. The table records about 120,000 clones, 75% to 90% of them present only once. The study, taken as a whole, reports: Several of the most significant clusters appeared, in a later analysis, to be linked to common viral pathogens.

The TCR was taken from a female donor in good health and CMV-seropositive. The V and J genes are TRBV6-6 and TRBJ2-7; 8 bases line up with TRBD1. Material: PBMCs. CDR3 region: CASSYHDRGKNEQYF. The CDR3 DNA reads as TGTGCCAGCAGTTACCACGACAGGGGAAAGAACGAGCAGTACTTC.